Sequencing of this T cell receptor beta chain was carried out in a study of blood T cell repertoires in COVID-19. Across the whole study: From T cells, B-cell-depleted T cells, or PBMCs came the material, which was cDNA or gDNA.

Deletions cut 5 bases from V and 8 bases from J, with 11 bases between. The CDR3 extends over 12 amino acids. Germline V gene data show CDR1 as KGHDR and CDR2 as SFDVKD. TCRdb's table, derived via immunoSEQ multiplex PCR, lists solely in-frame clones and lacks some. The table has approximately 180,000 clones, approximately 79% seen once; the top ten hold 5.2%. The rearrangement uses TRBV24-1 and TRBJ1-1, with D possibly TRBD1 on 6 matching bases. The sequence was obtained from a woman aged 60 to 75 with acute COVID-19. Sequenced: PBMCs or T cells enriched from blood (not recorded which). The CDR3 sequence is CATSGRGTEAFF. Here the CDR3 DNA reads TGTGCCACCAGTGGCAGAGGGACAGAAGCTTTCTTT.